A selection of T cell receptor beta chains follows, all from one sample in a study of cytomegalovirus exposure and HLA in healthy donors. TCRdb's table, derived via immunoSEQ multiplex PCR, lists solely in-frame clones and lacks some. The sample yields approximately 200,000 clones, 70% to 85% seen once. The source material was PBMCs. The receptor source for this set is a boy aged 2 to 10 in good health and CMV-seronegative. Each CDR3 is given with its conserved first and last residue. A D gene is named only where the DNA matches it firmly.

TRBV11-2,TRBD2,15,CASSLSSGGEYEQYF
TRBV18,TRBD2,14,CASSPETSWDIQYF
TRBV10-3,TRBD2,16,CAISERGRGPSYEQYF
TRBV10-2,TRBD1,15,CASSAEGQGNYGYTF
TRBV21-1,NA,13,CASSKDRTYGYTF
TRBV5-1,NA,16,CASSLGTIVGPRGYTF
TRBV19,NA,15,CASSRPVTAGNTIYF
TRBV6-5,TRBD1,16,CASSYSRTGGVYGYTF
TRBV5-6,NA,13,CAGSLWLADTQYF
TRBV2,TRBD1,13,CASSRGTDYGYTF
TRBV7-4,NA,14,CASSLKGGTDTQYF
TRBV5-4,NA,13,CASGVREGGGYTF
TRBV6-1,NA,12,CASMGGNTEAFF
TRBV4-2,NA,15,CASSHVMGGRETQYF
TRBV9,NA,15,CASSSQTGRATEAFF
TRBV27,TRBD2,16,CASSLSWAGGNNEQFF
TRBV7-9,NA,16,CASSLVVTLSTDTQYF
TRBV5-4,TRBD1,14,CASGDSDNSYEQYF
TRBV2,NA,12,CASIWQGGGYTF
TRBV6-6,TRBD2,16,CASSSPTSGAYNEQFF
TRBV19,NA,15,CASSISRTGTDTQYF
TRBV6-6,NA,15,CASSHRDTLGEKLFF